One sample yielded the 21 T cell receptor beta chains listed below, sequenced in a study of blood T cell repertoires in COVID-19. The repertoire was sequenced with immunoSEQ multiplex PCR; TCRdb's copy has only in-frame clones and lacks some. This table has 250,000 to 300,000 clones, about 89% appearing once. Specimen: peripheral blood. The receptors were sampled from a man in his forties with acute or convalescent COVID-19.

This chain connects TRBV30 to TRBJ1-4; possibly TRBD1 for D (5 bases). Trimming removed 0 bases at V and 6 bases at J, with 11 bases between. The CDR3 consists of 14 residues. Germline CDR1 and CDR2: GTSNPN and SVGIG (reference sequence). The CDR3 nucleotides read TGTGCCTGGAGTGTACCTGGGGCTGATGAAAAACTGTTTTTT. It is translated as CAWSVPGADEKLFF.

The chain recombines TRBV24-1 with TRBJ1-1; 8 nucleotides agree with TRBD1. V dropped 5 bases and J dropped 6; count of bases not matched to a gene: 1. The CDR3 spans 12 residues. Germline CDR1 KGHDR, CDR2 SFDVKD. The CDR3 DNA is TGTGCCACCAGTGGGACAGGGTCTGAAGCTTTCTTT. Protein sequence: CATSGTGSEAFF.

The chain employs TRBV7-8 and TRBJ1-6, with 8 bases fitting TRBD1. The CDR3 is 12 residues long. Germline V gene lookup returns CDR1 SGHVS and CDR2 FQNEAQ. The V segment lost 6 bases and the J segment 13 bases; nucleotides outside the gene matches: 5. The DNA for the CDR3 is TGTGCCAGCAGGACCGGGACAGGTCCCCTCCACTTT. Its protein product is CASRTGTGPLHF.

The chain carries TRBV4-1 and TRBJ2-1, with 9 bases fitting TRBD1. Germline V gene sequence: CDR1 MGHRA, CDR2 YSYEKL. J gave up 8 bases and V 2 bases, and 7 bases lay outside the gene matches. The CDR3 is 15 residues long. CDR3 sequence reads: CASSQNRDRVDEQFF. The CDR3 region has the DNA TGCGCCAGCAGCCAAAACCGGGACAGGGTCGATGAGCAGTTCTTC.

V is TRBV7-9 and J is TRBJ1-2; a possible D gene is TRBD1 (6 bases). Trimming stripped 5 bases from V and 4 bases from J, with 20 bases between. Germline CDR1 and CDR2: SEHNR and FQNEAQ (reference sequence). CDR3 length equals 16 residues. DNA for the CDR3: TGTGCCAGCAGCCCAGAAAATGACAGGCCAGGCTATGGCTACACCTTC. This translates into CASSPENDRPGYGYTF.

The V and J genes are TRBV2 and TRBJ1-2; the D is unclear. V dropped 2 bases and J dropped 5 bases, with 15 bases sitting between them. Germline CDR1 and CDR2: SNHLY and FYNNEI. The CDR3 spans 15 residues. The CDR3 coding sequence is TGTGCCAGCAGTGAATGGGCAGCAGTTCTATATGGCTACACCTTC. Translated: CASSEWAAVLYGYTF. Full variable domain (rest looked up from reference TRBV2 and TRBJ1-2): EPEVTQTPSHQVTQMGQEVILRCVPISNHLYFYWYRQILGQKVEFLVSFYNNEISEKSEIFDDQFSVERPDGSNFTLKIRSTKLEDSAMYFCASSEWAAVLYGYTFGSGTRLTVV.

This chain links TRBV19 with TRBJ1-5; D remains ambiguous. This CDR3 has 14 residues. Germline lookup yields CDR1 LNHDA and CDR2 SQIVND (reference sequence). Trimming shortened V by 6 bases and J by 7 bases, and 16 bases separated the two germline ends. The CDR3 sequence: CASSGSRGGQPQHF. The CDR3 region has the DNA TGTGCCAGTAGCGGGTCGAGAGGCGGCCAGCCCCAGCATTTT.

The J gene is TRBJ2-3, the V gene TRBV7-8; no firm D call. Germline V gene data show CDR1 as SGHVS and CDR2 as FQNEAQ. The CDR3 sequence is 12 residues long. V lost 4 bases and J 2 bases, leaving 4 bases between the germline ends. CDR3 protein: CASSYYTDTQYF. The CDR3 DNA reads TGTGCCAGCAGCTATTACACAGATACGCAGTATTTT.

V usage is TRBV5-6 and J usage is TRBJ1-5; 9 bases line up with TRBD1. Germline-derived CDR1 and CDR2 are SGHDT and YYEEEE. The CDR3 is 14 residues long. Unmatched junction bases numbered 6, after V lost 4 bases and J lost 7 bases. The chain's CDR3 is CASSLNRGHQPQHF. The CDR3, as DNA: TGTGCCAGCAGCCTGAACAGGGGGCACCAGCCCCAGCATTTT.

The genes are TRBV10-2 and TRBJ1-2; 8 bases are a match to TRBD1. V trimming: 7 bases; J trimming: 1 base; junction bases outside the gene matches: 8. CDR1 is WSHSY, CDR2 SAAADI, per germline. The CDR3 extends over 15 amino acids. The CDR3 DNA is TGCGCCAGCACACCCGGGACAGGTGTTAACTATGGCTACACCTTC. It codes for CASTPGTGVNYGYTF.

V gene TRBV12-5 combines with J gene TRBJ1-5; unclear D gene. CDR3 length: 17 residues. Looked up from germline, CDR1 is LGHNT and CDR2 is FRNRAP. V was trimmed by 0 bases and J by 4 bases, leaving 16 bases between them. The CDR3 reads CASGLVTGSLGNQPQHF. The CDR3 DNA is TGTGCTAGTGGTTTGGTAACGGGGTCCTTAGGGAATCAGCCCCAGCATTTT.

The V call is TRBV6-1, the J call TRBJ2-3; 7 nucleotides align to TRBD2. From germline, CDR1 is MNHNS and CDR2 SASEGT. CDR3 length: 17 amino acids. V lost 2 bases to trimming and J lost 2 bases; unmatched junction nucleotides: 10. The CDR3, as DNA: TGTGCCAGCAGTGAATTTAAGCGGGGCTATCTCACAGATACGCAGTATTTT. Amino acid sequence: CASSEFKRGYLTDTQYF.

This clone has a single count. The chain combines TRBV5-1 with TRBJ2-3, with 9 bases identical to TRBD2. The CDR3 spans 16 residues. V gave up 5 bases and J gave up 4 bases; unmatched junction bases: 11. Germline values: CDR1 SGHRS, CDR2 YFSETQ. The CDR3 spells CASRRSGLAGADTQYF. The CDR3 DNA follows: TGCGCCAGCAGACGCTCGGGACTAGCAGGGGCAGATACGCAGTATTTT. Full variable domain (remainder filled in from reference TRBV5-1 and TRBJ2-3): KAGVTQTPRYLIKTRGQQVTLSCSPISGHRSVSWYQQTPGQGLQFLFEYFSETQRNKGNFPGRFSGRQFSNSRSEMNVSTLELGDSALYLCASRRSGLAGADTQYFGPGTRLTVL.

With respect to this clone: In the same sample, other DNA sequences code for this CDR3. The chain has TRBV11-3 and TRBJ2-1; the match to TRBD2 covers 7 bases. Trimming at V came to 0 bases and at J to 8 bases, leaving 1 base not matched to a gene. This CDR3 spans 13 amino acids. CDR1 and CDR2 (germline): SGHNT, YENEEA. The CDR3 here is CASSLEGGDEQFF. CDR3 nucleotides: TGTGCCAGCAGCTTAGAGGGGGGGGATGAGCAGTTCTTC.

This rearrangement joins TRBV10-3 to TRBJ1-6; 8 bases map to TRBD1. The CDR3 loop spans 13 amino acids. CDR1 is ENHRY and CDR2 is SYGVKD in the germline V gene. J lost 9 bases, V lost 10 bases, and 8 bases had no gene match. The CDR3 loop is CATRQGITSPLHF. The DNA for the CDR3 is TGTGCCACCCGACAGGGGATAACTTCACCCCTCCACTTT.

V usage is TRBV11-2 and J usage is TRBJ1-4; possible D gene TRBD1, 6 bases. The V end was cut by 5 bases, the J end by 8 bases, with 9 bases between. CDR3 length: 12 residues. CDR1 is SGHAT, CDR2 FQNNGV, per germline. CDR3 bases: TGTGCCAGCAGCGTAACAGGGGAAAAACTGTTTTTT. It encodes CASSVTGEKLFF.

The CDR3 spells CASSQALAKNIQYF. The DNA of the CDR3 is TGTGCCAGCAGCCAAGCCCTAGCCAAAAACATTCAGTACTTC. The chain joins TRBV3-1 (or the pseudogene TRBV3-2) to TRBJ2-4; D gene unclear. The ends were cut back, 1 base at V and 0 bases at J, with 4 bases in the middle. Germline V lookup: CDR1 LGHDT, CDR2 YNNKEL (reference sequence). This CDR3 is 14 amino acids long.

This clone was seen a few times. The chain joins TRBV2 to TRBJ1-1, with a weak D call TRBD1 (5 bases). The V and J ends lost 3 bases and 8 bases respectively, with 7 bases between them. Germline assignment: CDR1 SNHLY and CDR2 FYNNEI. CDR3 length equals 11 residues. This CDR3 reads CASSDWTEAFF. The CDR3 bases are TGTGCCAGCAGTGACTGGACAGAAGCTTTCTTT. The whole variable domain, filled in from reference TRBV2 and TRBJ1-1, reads EPEVTQTPSHQVTQMGQEVILRCVPISNHLYFYWYRQILGQKVEFLVSFYNNEISEKSEIFDDQFSVERPDGSNFTLKIRSTKLEDSAMYFCASSDWTEAFFGQGTRLTVV.

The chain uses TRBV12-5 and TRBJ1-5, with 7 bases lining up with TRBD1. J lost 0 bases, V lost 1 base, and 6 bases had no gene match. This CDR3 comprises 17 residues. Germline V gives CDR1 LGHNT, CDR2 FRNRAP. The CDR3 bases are TGTGCTAGTGGTTTGGGGCAGGGGGGAGGTAGCAATCAGCCCCAGCATTTT. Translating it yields CASGLGQGGGSNQPQHF.

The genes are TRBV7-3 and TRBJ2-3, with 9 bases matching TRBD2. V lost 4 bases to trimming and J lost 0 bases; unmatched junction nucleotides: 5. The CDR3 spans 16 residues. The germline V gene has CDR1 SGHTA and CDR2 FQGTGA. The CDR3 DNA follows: TGTGCCAGCAGCTACTCTAGCGGGGCCAGCACAGATACGCAGTATTTT. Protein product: CASSYSSGASTDTQYF. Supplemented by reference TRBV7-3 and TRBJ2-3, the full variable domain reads GAGVSQTPSNKVTEKGKYVELRCDPISGHTALYWYRQSLGQGPEFLIYFQGTGAADDSGLPNDRFFAVRPEGSVSTLKIQRTERGDSAVYLCASSYSSGASTDTQYFGPGTRLTVL.

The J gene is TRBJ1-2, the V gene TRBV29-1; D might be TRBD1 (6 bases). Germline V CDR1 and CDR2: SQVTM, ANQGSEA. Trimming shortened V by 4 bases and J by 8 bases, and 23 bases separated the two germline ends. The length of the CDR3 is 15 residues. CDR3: CSVAPRQDLRLGYTF. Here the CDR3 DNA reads TGCAGCGTTGCCCCCCGACAGGACCTTCGGCTGGGCTACACCTTC.